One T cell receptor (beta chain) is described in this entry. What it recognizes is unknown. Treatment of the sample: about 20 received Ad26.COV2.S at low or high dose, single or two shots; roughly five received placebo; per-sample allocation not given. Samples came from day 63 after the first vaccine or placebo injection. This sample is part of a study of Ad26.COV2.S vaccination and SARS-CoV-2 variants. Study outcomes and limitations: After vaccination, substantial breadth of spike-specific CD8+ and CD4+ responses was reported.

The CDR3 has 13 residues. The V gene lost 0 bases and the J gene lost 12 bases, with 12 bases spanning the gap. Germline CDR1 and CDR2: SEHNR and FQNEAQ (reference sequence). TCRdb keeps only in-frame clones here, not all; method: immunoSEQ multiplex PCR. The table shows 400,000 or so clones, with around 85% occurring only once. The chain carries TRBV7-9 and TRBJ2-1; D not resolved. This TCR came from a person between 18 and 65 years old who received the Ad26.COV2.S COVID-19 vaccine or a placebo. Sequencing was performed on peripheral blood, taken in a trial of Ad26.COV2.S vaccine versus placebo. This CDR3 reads CASSLAPKVGQFF. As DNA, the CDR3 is TGTGCCAGCAGCTTAGCACCGAAAGTTGGGCAGTTCTTC.